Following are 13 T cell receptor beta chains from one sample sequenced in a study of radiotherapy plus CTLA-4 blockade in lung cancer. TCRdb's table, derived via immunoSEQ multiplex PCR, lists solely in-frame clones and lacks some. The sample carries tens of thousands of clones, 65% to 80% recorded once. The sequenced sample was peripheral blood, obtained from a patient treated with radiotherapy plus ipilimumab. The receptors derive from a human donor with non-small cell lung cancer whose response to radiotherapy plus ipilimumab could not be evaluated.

CDR3 in amino acids: CASSLSGAGYTF. The CDR3 region has the DNA TGTGCCAGCAGCTTATCTGGAGCGGGCTACACCTTC. J is TRBJ1-2 and V is TRBV7-9; D call uncertain. Germline V lookup: CDR1 SEHNR, CDR2 FQNEAQ (reference sequence). The CDR3 loop spans 12 amino acids. Trimming removed 2 bases from V and 8 bases from J, with 9 bases in between.

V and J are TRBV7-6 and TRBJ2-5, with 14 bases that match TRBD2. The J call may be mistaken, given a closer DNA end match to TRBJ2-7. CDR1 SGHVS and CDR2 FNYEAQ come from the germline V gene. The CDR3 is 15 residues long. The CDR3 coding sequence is TGTGCCAGCAGCTACGGGACTAGCGGGAGTTACGAGCAGTACTTC. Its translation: CASSYGTSGSYEQYF.

CDR3: CASRRLAGDNEQFF. CDR3 DNA sequence: TGTGCCAGCAGGCGACTAGCGGGAGATAATGAGCAGTTCTTC. This chain uses TRBV27 with TRBJ2-1; 12 bases align to TRBD2. V shed 6 bases and J 7 bases; nucleotides not matched to a gene: 4. Germline loops: CDR1 MNHEY, CDR2 SMNVEV (reference sequence). The CDR3 covers 14 residues.

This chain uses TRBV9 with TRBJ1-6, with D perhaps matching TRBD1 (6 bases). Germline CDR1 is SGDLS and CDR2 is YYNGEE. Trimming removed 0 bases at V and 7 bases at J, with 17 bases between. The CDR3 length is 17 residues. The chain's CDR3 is CASSVAAGASMNSPLHF. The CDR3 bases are TGTGCCAGCAGCGTAGCTGCAGGGGCTTCTATGAATTCACCCCTCCACTTT.

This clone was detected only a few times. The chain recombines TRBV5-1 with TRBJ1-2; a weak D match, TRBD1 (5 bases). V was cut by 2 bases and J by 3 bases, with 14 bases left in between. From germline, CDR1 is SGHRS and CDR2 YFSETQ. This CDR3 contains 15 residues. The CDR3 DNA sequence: TGCGCCAGCAGCTTCGCTCGAGGAGGGGACTATGGCTACACCTTC. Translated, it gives CASSFARGGDYGYTF.

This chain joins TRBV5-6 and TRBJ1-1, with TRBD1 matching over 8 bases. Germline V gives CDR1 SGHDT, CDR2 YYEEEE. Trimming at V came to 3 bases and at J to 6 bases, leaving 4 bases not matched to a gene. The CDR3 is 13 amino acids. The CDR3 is CASSSQGGPEAFF. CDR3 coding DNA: TGTGCCAGCAGCTCACAGGGGGGTCCTGAAGCTTTCTTT.

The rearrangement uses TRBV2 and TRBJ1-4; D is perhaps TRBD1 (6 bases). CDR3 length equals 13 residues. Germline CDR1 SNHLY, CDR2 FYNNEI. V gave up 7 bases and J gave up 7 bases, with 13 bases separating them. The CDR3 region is CASNYREIEKLFF. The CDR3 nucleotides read TGTGCCAGCAACTACAGGGAAATTGAAAAACTGTTTTTT.

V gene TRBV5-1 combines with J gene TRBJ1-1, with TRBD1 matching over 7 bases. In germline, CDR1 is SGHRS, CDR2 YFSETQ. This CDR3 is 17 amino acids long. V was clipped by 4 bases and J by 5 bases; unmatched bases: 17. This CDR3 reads CASSPGTASHRRTEAFF. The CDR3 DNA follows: TGCGCCAGCAGCCCTGGGACAGCCTCACATCGAAGGACTGAAGCTTTCTTT. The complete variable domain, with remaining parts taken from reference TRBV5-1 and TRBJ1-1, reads KAGVTQTPRYLIKTRGQQVTLSCSPISGHRSVSWYQQTPGQGLQFLFEYFSETQRNKGNFPGRFSGRQFSNSRSEMNVSTLELGDSALYLCASSPGTASHRRTEAFFGQGTRLTVV.

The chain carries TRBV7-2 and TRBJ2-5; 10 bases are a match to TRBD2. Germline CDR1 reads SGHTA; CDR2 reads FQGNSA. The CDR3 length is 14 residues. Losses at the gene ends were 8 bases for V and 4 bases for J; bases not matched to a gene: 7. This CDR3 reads CASGRSGRGETQYF. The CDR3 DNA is TGTGCCAGCGGTCGCAGCGGGAGGGGAGAGACCCAGTACTTC.

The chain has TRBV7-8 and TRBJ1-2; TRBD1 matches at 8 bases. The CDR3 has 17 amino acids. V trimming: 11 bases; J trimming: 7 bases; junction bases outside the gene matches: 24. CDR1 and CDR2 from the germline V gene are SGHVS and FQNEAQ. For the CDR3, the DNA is TGTGCCGTCAGACCCGGGACAGGCATTCAAAACCTATTTGGCTACACCTTC. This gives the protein CAVRPGTGIQNLFGYTF.

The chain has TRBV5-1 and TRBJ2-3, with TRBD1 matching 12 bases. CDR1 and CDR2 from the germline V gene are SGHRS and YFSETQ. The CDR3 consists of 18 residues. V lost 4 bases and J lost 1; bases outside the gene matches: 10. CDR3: CASSIGTGGRGGTDTQYF. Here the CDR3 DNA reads TGCGCCAGCAGCATAGGGACAGGGGGCCGGGGGGGCACAGATACGCAGTATTTT.

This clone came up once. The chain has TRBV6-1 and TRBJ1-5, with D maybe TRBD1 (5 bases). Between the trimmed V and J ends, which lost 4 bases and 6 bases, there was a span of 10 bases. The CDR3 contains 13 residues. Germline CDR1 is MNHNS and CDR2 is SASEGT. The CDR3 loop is CASSGGIGQPQHF. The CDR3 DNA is TGTGCCAGCAGTGGGGGCATCGGTCAGCCCCAGCATTTT.

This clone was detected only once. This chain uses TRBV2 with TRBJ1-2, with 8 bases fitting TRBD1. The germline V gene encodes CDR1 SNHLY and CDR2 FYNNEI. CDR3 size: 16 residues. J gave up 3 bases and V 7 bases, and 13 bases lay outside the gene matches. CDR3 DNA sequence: TGTGCCAGCACCCAGACCCGACAGGGGTTATACTATGGCTACACCTTC. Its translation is CASTQTRQGLYYGYTF.